These 3 T cell receptor beta chains were sequenced from one sample in a study of response to subunit inactivated influenza vaccine. MiXCR, applied by TCRdb to the RT-PCR reads, yields one record per CDR3 protein. The sample holds 750,000 to 850,000 distinct CDR3 sequences, less than 20% seen once. Sequencing used PBMCs from blood, obtained 4 to 6 days after vaccination. Source of these receptors: a man aged 50-59 years who received an inactivated influenza vaccine.

The chain uses TRBV6-1 and TRBJ2-7; 7 nucleotides match TRBD1. Trimming removed 5 bases from V and 0 bases from J; junction bases left unmatched: 7. This CDR3 has 15 residues. Germline loops: CDR1 MNHNS, CDR2 SASEGT. CDR3 coding DNA: TGTGCCAGCAGTACCCCGGACAGGCTCTCCTACGAGCAGTACTTC. As protein: CASSTPDRLSYEQYF.

CDR3 sequence: CASRHGRDRGDFFF. The CDR3 nucleotides read TGTGCCAGCAGACACGGACGGGACAGGGGGGATTTTTTCTTT. The J gene is TRBJ1-1, the V gene TRBV6-2 or TRBV6-3, with 11 bases aligning to TRBD1. Germline values: CDR1 MNHEY, CDR2 SVGEGT. CDR3 size: 14 residues. With 6 bases clipped from V and 13 bases from J, the junction kept 13 bases outside the gene matches.

This clonotype showed up just a few times. The chain recombines TRBV7-2 with TRBJ2-1; D assignment may be TRBD1 or TRBD2 (5 bases each). Germline CDR1 reads SGHTA; CDR2 reads FQGNSA. V gave up 7 bases and J gave up 3 bases, with 19 bases separating them. The CDR3 runs to 16 residues. The CDR3: CASTLSLGTNYNEQFF. In DNA, the CDR3 is TGTGCCAGCACTTTATCATTGGGGACCAACTACAATGAGCAGTTCTTC.